These 24 T cell receptor beta chains came from one sample sequenced in a study of T cells in Graves' hyperthyroidism and ophthalmopathy. Amplified TCR beta CDR3 regions came from RNA transcripts. When the TCR CDR3 underwent first-round RT-PCR, the HTBI primer set was used. TCRdb processed the multiplex PCR reads anew with MiXCR; each CDR3 protein has one entry. The sample lists hundreds of thousands of distinct CDR3 sequences, roughly 14% occurring once. The specimen sequenced was blood. The receptor source for this set is a woman aged 40 to 50 with Graves' ophthalmopathy.

This chain joins TRBV5-1 and TRBJ2-5; 13 nucleotides match TRBD2. Per the germline V gene, CDR1 is SGHRS and CDR2 is YFSETQ. After removal of 4 bases from V and 4 bases from J, the junction contained 7 bases not matched to a gene. CDR3 size: 16 residues. CDR3 sequence reads: CASSELLAGGSETQYF. For the CDR3, the DNA is TGCGCCAGCAGCGAGTTACTAGCGGGAGGGTCAGAGACCCAGTACTTC.

The rearrangement joins TRBV4-2 to TRBJ2-2, with D possibly TRBD2 on 6 matching bases. Germline V gives CDR1 LGHNA, CDR2 YNFKEQ. The CDR3 covers 16 residues. With 0 bases removed from V and 4 bases from J, the gap between germline ends came to 12 bases. The CDR3, as DNA: TGTGCCAGCAGCCAAGATAGGAGGGCAGTCACCGGGGAGCTGTTTTTT. It is translated as CASSQDRRAVTGELFF.

There are many counts of this clonotype. The chain has TRBV6-5 and TRBJ1-3; D is unresolved. CDR1 and CDR2 (germline): MNHEY, SVGAGI. The CDR3 contains 11 residues. The V gene lost 2 bases and the J gene lost 8 bases, with 4 bases spanning the gap. The CDR3 nucleotides read TGTGCCAGCAGTTACGGGGACACCATATATTTT. It encodes CASSYGDTIYF.

The table lists this clonotype with many counts. The chain uses TRBV20-1 and TRBJ2-2; TRBD2 agrees at 10 bases. In germline, CDR1 is DFQATT, CDR2 SNEGSKA (reference sequence). With 5 bases clipped from V and 4 bases from J, the junction kept 7 bases outside the gene matches. The CDR3 is 15 amino acids. CDR3 in DNA: TGCAGTGCTCTACTCAGCGGGAGGGCCACCGGGGAGCTGTTTTTT. Its protein is CSALLSGRATGELFF.

This clonotype has a count of ten or more. The rearrangement links TRBV2 to TRBJ2-7; 9 nucleotides agree with TRBD2. Trimming cost V 5 bases and J 5 bases; bases outside gene matches: 13. This CDR3 region has 16 residues. Per the germline V gene, CDR1 is SNHLY and CDR2 is FYNNEI. The CDR3 coding sequence is TGTGCCAGCAGTTACCTGGAAGGTCTAGCGGGAAACGAGCAGTACTTC. Protein product: CASSYLEGLAGNEQYF.

This clonotype was observed a handful of times. The chain links TRBV11-2 to TRBJ2-7, with D perhaps TRBD1 or TRBD2 (5 bases each). Trimming cost V 5 bases and J 3 bases, with 23 bases left between them. This CDR3 region has 17 residues. Germline V gives CDR1 SGHAT, CDR2 FQNNGV. Here the CDR3 DNA reads TGTGCCAGCAGCCCCCCCTCGGACAACCCTGGGGGCTACGAGCAGTACTTC. This translates into CASSPPSDNPGGYEQYF.

This sequence joins TRBV27 and TRBJ1-2, with 9 bases identical to TRBD1. This CDR3 has 15 amino acids. The junction had 11 bases not matched to a gene; V was cut back by 5 bases and J by 7 bases. In germline, CDR1 is MNHEY, CDR2 SMNVEV (reference sequence). The CDR3 sequence is CASSPPGQGSLGYTF. The CDR3 bases are TGTGCCAGCAGTCCCCCGGGACAGGGAAGTCTTGGCTACACCTTC.

This clonotype came up many times. This chain links TRBV5-6 with TRBJ2-7, with 8 nucleotides matching TRBD1. This CDR3 has 13 residues. Unmatched junction bases numbered 4, after V lost 4 bases and J lost 4 bases. Germline CDR1 and CDR2: SGHDT and YYEEEE. The CDR3 nucleotides read TGTGCCAGCAGCCAGGGACAGGTATACGAGCAGTACTTC. The encoded protein is CASSQGQVYEQYF.

This chain joins TRBV30 and TRBJ2-2, with TRBD2 matching over 10 bases. With 0 bases clipped from V and 5 bases from J, the junction kept 15 bases outside the gene matches. The germline gives CDR1 GTSNPN, CDR2 SVGIG (reference sequence). CDR3 length: 19 residues. CDR3 nucleotides: TGTGCCTGGAGTGTACTTGGTATCAGCGGGAGGGCAAGAACCGGGGAGCTGTTTTTT. Encoded protein: CAWSVLGISGRARTGELFF.

This clonotype was seen at least ten times. The rearrangement joins TRBV28 to TRBJ1-3; perhaps TRBD1 as D (6 bases). The CDR3 covers 14 residues. In germline, CDR1 is MDHEN, CDR2 SYDVKM. V lost 3 bases and J lost 2, with 8 bases in between. CDR3 nucleotide sequence: TGTGCCAGCAGTTTGGACAGTGCTGGAAACACCATATATTTT. This codes for CASSLDSAGNTIYF.

This clonotype was counted between two and nine times. The chain employs TRBV9 and TRBJ1-1; the D is unclear. Germline-derived CDR1 and CDR2 are SGDLS and YYNGEE. V lost 6 bases to trimming and J lost 0 bases, with 6 bases between them. The CDR3 length is 12 residues. CDR3 bases: TGTGCCAGCAAGCACCTGAACACTGAAGCTTTCTTT. The encoded protein is CASKHLNTEAFF.

The table lists this clonotype with many counts. V gene TRBV6-5 combines with J gene TRBJ2-2; no clear D gene. Between the trimmed V and J ends, which lost 5 bases and 2 bases, there was a span of 12 bases. The CDR3 covers 15 residues. The germline gives CDR1 MNHEY, CDR2 SVGAGI. The CDR3 is CASSPGSDNTGELFF. For the CDR3, the DNA is TGTGCCAGCAGTCCCGGCTCAGACAACACCGGGGAGCTGTTTTTT.

The sample holds many counts of this clonotype. The chain combines TRBV11-3 with TRBJ1-3; TRBD1 is a possible D gene (5 bases). Germline CDR1 reads SGHNT; CDR2 reads YENEEA. CDR3 length equals 17 residues. The V end lost 2 bases, the J end lost 0 bases, and 14 bases lay between the germline ends. CDR3 sequence: CASSLLGAGLSGNTIYF. The CDR3 DNA reads TGTGCCAGCAGCTTATTAGGGGCAGGCCTCTCTGGAAACACCATATATTTT.

This clonotype was seen ten or more times. This rearrangement joins TRBV7-9 to TRBJ1-5; no clear D. The CDR3 is 13 amino acids. Per germline, CDR1 SEHNR and CDR2 FQNEAQ (reference sequence). The V end lost 5 bases, the J end lost 7 bases, and 12 bases lay between the germline ends. Written as DNA, the CDR3 is TGTGCCAGCAGCCTATTCGACCGGCAGCCCCAGCATTTT. The encoded protein is CASSLFDRQPQHF.

V gene TRBV7-8 combines with J gene TRBJ1-1, with D unclear. Germline V CDR1 and CDR2: SGHVS, FQNEAQ. This CDR3 has 13 residues. Trimming left V 1 base short and J 3 bases short, with 6 bases between. The CDR3 is CASSLVQYTEAFF. For the CDR3, the DNA is TGTGCCAGCAGCTTAGTACAGTACACTGAAGCTTTCTTT.

This clonotype showed up many times. J is TRBJ1-2 and V is TRBV7-2; D is undetermined. The CDR3 covers 12 residues. The germline V and J ends were trimmed by 6 bases and 8 bases, with 13 bases remaining between them. Germline V gene sequence: CDR1 SGHTA, CDR2 FQGNSA. CDR3 amino acids: CASRPDSGGYTF. DNA of the CDR3: TGTGCCAGCAGGCCTGACTCGGGAGGCTACACCTTC.

With regard to this clonotype: One end of the junction varies from germline; a read error may be responsible. The chain couples TRBV19 to TRBJ2-7; D is tentatively TRBD1 or TRBD2 (7 bases each). This CDR3 region has 14 residues. Germline CDR1 is LNHDA and CDR2 is SQIVND (reference sequence). CDR3 residues: CAGSMSQGGYEQYF. The CDR3 region has the DNA TGTGCCGGTAGTATGAGCCAGGGGGGGTACGAGCAGTACTTC.

The table lists this clonotype with many counts. The CDR3 spells CASSTATGAAGELFF. DNA of the CDR3: TGTGCCAGCAGCACCGCGACAGGGGCTGCCGGGGAGCTGTTTTTT. The V and J genes are TRBV7-9 and TRBJ2-2; the match to TRBD1 covers 8 bases. The germline V gene encodes CDR1 SEHNR and CDR2 FQNEAQ (reference sequence). CDR3 length equals 15 residues. Losses at the gene ends were 5 bases for V and 6 bases for J; bases not matched to a gene: 8. Using reference TRBV7-9 and TRBJ2-2 for the parts outside the CDR3, the full variable domain is DTGVSQNPRHKITKRGQNVTFRCDPISEHNRLYWYRQTLGQGPEFLTYFQNEAQLEKSRLLSDRFSAERPKGSFSTLEIQRTEQGDSAMYLCASSTATGAAGELFFGEGSRLTVL.

In its sample, this clonotype was seen many times. CDR3 DNA sequence: TGTGCCAGCAGTGAGGCGCTAAACGGCAATTACGAGCAGTACTTC. This codes for CASSEALNGNYEQYF. This rearrangement joins TRBV6-1 to TRBJ2-7, with no clear D. V was clipped by 3 bases and J by 4 bases, with 16 bases between them. Germline V lookup: CDR1 MNHNS, CDR2 SASEGT. The CDR3 loop spans 15 amino acids.

This clonotype was counted ten times or more. V and J are TRBV30 and TRBJ1-5; no firm D call. Germline lookup yields CDR1 GTSNPN and CDR2 SVGIG (reference sequence). V was trimmed by 3 bases and J by 0 bases, leaving 9 bases between them. The CDR3 covers 14 residues. The CDR3 nucleotides read TGTGCCTGGAGAAGCGGAAGTAGCAATCAGCCCCAGCATTTT. Translated, it gives CAWRSGSSNQPQHF.

This clonotype has a count of ten or more. The chain carries TRBV29-1 and TRBJ2-7; the D is unclear. Trimming took 1 base from V and 3 from J, leaving 10 bases between them. This CDR3 has 13 amino acids. Germline V gene sequence: CDR1 SQVTM, CDR2 ANQGSEA. For the CDR3, the DNA is TGCAGCGTTGAAGGGCTCTGGGGCTACGAGCAGTACTTC. Its translation: CSVEGLWGYEQYF.

Ten or more counts support this clonotype. The rearrangement links TRBV13 to TRBJ1-1; 10 nucleotides agree with TRBD1. In germline, CDR1 is PRHDT, CDR2 FYEKMQ (reference sequence). With V trimmed by 5 bases and J by 11 bases, 5 bases remained unmatched. This CDR3 comprises 12 residues. The CDR3, as DNA: TGTGCCAGCAGCCAGGGACAGGGGAACGCTTTCTTT. It yields the protein CASSQGQGNAFF.

This clonotype was picked up many times. In DNA, the CDR3 is TGTGCCAGCAGTTCTTCTAGAGGTAGAAACATTCAGTACTTC. The encoded protein is CASSSSRGRNIQYF. The chain links TRBV12-3 or TRBV12-4 to TRBJ2-4, with D unclear. This CDR3 spans 14 amino acids. With 4 bases removed from V and 6 bases from J, the gap between germline ends came to 13 bases.

The CDR3 reads CASSFTARETQYF. As DNA, the CDR3 is TGTGCCAGCAGCTTCACGGCAAGAGAGACCCAGTACTTC. The chain carries TRBV7-6 and TRBJ2-5; the D is unclear. This CDR3 spans 13 amino acids. The germline V gene encodes CDR1 SGHVS and CDR2 FNYEAQ. The V gene lost 3 bases and the J gene lost 4 bases, with 9 bases spanning the gap.